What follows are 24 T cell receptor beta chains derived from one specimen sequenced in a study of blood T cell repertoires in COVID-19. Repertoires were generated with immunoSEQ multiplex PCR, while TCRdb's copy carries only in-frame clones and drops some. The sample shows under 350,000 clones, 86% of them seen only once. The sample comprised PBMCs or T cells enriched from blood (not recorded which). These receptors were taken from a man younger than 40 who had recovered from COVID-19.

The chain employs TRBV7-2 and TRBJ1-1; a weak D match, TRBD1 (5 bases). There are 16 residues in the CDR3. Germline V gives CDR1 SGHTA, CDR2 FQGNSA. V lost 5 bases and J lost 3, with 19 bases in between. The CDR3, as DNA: TGTGCCAGCAGCGATACCGGGGGGGGGAGGTACACTGAAGCTTTCTTT. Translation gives CASSDTGGGRYTEAFF.

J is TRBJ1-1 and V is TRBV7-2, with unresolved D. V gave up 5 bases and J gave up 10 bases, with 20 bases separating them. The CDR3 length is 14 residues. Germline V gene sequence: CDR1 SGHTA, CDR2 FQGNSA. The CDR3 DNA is TGTGCCAGCAGCCAAACGCAGGACTCACGGGGAGCTTTCTTT. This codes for CASSQTQDSRGAFF. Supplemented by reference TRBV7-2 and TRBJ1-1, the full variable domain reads GAGVSQSPSNKVTEKGKDVELRCDPISGHTALYWYRQSLGQGLEFLIYFQGNSAPDKSGLPSDRFSAERTGGSVSTLTIQRTQQEDSAVYLCASSQTQDSRGAFFGQGTRLTVV.

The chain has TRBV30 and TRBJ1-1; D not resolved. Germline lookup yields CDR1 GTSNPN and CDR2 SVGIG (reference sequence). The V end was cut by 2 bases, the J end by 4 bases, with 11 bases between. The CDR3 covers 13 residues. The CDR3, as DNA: TGTGCCTGGAGTCGGCAGGATGGCACTGAAGCTTTCTTT. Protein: CAWSRQDGTEAFF.

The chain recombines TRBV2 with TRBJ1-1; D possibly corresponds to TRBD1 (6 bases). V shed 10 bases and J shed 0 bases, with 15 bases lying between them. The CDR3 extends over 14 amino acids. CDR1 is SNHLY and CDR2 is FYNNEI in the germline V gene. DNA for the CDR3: TGTGCCACACAAGAGGACAGTCTGAACACTGAAGCTTTCTTT. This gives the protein CATQEDSLNTEAFF.

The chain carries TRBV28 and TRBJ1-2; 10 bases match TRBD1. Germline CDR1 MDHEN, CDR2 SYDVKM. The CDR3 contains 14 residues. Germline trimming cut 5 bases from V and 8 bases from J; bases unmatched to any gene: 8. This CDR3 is CASSEPDRGDGYTF. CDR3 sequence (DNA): TGTGCCAGCAGTGAGCCGGACAGGGGGGACGGCTACACCTTC.

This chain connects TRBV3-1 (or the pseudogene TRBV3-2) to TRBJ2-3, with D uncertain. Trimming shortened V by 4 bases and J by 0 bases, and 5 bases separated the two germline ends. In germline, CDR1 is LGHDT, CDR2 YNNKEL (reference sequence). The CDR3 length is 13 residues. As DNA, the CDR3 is TGTGCCAGCAGCCTTGTAAGCACAGATACGCAGTATTTT. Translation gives CASSLVSTDTQYF.

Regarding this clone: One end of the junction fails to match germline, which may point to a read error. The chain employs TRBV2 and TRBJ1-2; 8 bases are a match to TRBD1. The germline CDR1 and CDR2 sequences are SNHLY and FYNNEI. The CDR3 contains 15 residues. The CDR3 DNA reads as TGTGCCAGCGGTGAAGCCAGGGGGCAGGGCTATGGCTACACCTTC. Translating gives CASGEARGQGYGYTF.

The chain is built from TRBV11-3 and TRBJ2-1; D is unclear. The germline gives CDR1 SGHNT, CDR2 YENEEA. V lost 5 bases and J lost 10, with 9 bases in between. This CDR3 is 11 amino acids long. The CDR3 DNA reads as TGTGCCAGCAGCCACTCCCCCGAGCAGTTCTTC. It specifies CASSHSPEQFF. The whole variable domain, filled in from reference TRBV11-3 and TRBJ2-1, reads EAGVVQSPRYKIIEKKQPVAFWCNPISGHNTLYWYLQNLGQGPELLIRYENEEAVDDSQLPKDRFSAERLKGVDSTLKIQPAELGDSAVYLCASSHSPEQFFGPGTRLTVL.

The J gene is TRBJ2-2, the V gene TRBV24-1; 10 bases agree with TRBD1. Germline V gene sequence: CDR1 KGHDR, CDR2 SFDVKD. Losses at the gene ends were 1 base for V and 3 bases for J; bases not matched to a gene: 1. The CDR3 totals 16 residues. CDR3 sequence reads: CATSDLGTGDTGELFF. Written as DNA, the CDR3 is TGTGCCACCAGTGATTTAGGGACAGGGGACACCGGGGAGCTGTTTTTT.

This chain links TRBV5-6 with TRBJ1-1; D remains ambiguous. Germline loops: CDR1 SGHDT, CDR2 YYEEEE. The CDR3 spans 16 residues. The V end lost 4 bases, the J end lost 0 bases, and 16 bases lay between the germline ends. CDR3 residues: CASSMFRTGMNTEAFF. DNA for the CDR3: TGTGCCAGCAGCATGTTCCGGACGGGGATGAACACTGAAGCTTTCTTT.

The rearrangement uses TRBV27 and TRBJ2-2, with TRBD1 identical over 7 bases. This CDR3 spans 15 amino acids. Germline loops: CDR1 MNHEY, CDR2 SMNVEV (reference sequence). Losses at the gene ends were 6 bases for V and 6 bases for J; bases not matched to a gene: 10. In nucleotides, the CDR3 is TGTGCCAGCAGGCCAACCGGGACAGCGTCCGGGGAGCTGTTTTTT. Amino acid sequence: CASRPTGTASGELFF.

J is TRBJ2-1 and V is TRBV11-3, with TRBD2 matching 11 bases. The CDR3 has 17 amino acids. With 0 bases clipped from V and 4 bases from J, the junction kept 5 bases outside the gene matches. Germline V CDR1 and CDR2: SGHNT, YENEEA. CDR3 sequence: CASSLERTSGLYNEQFF. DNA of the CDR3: TGTGCCAGCAGCTTAGAAAGGACTAGCGGGCTTTACAATGAGCAGTTCTTC.

CDR3 protein: CASSSRDRPNYGYTF. The DNA for the CDR3 is TGTGCCAGCAGCTCCCGGGACAGGCCCAACTATGGCTACACCTTC. This chain joins TRBV11-2 and TRBJ1-2, with 8 bases lining up with TRBD1. With 4 bases clipped from V and 2 bases from J, the junction kept 6 bases outside the gene matches. This CDR3 comprises 15 residues. Germline values: CDR1 SGHAT, CDR2 FQNNGV.

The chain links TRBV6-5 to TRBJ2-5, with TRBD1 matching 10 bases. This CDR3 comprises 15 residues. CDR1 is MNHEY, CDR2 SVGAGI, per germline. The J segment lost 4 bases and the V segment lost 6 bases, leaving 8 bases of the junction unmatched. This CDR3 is CASRTGTGEVETQYF. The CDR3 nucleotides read TGTGCCAGCAGGACCGGGACAGGGGAGGTAGAGACCCAGTACTTC.

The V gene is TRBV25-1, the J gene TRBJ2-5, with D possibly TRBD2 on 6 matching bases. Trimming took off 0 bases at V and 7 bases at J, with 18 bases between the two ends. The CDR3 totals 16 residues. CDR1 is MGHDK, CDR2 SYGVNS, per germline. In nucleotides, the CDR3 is TGTGCCAGCAGTGAATATAAAACGGGAGATCCCTGGACCCAGTACTTC. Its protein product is CASSEYKTGDPWTQYF.

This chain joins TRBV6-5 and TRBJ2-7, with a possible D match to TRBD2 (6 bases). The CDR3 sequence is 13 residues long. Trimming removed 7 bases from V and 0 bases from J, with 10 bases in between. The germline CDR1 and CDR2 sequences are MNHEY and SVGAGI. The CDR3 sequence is CASTTGSSYEQYF. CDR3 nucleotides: TGTGCCAGCACCACCGGGAGCTCCTACGAGCAGTACTTC.

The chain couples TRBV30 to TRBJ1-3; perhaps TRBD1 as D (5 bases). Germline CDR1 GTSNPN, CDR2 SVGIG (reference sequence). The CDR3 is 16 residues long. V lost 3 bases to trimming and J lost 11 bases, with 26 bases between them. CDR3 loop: CAWSRGAGGAVGAIYF. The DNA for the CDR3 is TGTGCCTGGAGCCGCGGGGCAGGCGGCGCGGTAGGGGCCATATATTTT.

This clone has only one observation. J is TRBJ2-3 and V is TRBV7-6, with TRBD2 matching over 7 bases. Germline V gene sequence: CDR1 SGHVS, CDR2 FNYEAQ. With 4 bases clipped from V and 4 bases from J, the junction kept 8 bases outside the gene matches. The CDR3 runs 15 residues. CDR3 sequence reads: CASSYSGGMSDTQYF. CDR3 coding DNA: TGTGCCAGCAGCTACTCGGGGGGAATGTCAGATACGCAGTATTTT.

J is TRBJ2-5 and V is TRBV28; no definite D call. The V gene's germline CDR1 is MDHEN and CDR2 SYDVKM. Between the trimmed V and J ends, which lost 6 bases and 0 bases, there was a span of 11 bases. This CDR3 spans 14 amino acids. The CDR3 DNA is TGTGCCAGCAGACCAGAGGAGAACCAAGAGACCCAGTACTTC. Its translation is CASRPEENQETQYF.

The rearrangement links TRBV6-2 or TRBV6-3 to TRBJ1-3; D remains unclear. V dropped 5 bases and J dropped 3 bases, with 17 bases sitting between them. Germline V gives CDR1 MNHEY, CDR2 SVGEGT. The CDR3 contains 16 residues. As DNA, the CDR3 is TGTGCCAGCAGTCCCACTAGCCCGGGCATTGGAAACACCATATATTTT. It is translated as CASSPTSPGIGNTIYF.

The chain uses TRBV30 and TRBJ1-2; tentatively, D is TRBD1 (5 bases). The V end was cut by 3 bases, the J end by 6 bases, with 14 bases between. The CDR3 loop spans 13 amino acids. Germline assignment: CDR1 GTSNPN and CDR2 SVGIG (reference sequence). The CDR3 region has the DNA TGTGCCTGGAGCCCAAGGGGATTAGATGGCTACACCTTC. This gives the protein CAWSPRGLDGYTF. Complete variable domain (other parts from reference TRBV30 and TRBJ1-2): SQTIHQWPATLVQPVGSPLSLECTVEGTSNPNLYWYRQAAGRGLQLLFYSVGIGQISSEVPQNLSASRPQDRQFILSSKKLLLSDSGFYLCAWSPRGLDGYTFGSGTRLTVV.

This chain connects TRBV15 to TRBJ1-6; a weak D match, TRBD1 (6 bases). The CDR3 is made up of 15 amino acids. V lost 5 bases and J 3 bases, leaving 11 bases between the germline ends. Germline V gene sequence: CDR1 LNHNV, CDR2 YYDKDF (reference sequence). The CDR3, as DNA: TGTGCCACCAGCCCCAGGGGAAACTATAATTCACCCCTCCACTTT. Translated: CATSPRGNYNSPLHF.

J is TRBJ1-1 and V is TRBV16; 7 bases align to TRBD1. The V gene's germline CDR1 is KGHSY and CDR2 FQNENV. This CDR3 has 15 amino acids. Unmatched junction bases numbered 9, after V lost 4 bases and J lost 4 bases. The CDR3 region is CASSPRGGAGTEAFF. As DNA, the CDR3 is TGTGCCAGCAGCCCTAGAGGGGGCGCGGGCACTGAAGCTTTCTTT. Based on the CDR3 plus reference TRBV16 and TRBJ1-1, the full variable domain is GEEVAQTPKHLVRGEGQKAKLYCAPIKGHSYVFWYQQVLKNEFKFLISFQNENVFDETGMPKERFSAKCLPNSPCSLEIQATKLEDSAVYFCASSPRGGAGTEAFFGQGTRLTVV.

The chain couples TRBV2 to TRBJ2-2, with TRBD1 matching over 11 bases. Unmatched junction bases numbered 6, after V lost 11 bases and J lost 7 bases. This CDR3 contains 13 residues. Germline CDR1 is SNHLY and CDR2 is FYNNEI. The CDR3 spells CAGDRGRSGELFF. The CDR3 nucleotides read TGTGCCGGGGACAGGGGGAGGAGCGGGGAGCTGTTTTTT.